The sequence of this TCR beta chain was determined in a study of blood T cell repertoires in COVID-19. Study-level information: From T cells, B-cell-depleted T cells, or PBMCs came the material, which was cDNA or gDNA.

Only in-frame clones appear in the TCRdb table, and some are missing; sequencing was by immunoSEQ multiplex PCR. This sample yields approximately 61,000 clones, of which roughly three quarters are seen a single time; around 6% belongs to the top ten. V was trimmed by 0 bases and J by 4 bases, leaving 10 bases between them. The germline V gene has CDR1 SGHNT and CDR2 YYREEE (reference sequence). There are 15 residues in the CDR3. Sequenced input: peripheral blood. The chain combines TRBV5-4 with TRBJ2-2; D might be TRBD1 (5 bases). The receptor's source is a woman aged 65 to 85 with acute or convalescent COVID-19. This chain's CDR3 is CASSLGQPVTGELFF. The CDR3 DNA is TGTGCCAGCAGCTTGGGACAGCCAGTCACCGGGGAGCTGTTTTTT.